Listed below are T cell receptor beta chains from one sample, sequenced in a study of blood T cell repertoires in COVID-19. The data were produced by immunoSEQ multiplex PCR, yet TCRdb's version contains in-frame clones alone and is incomplete. In the table there are over 150,000 clones, roughly 93% of which are singletons. The sequenced material came from peripheral blood. The receptors were sampled from a young man with acute or convalescent COVID-19. The CDR3 runs from the conserved cysteine through the conserved F or W. The D gene is left open where the match is weak. A clone size is listed for some rows: how often the clone was seen (once, few, many), or a class if it is expanded.

V gene,J gene,D gene,clone size,CDR3 length,CDR3 DNA,CDR3 protein
TRBV18,TRBJ2-7,NA,NA,15,TGTGCCAGCTCGCCGCAGGGCCCCTCCACCCACGAGCAGTACTTC,CASSPQGPSTHEQYF
TRBV5-1,TRBJ1-1,TRBD1,NA,15,TGCGCCAGCAGCTTGGGGACAGGGGGCGGCACTGAAGCTTTCTTT,CASSLGTGGGTEAFF
TRBV5-4,TRBJ2-5,TRBD2,NA,17,TGTGCCAGCAGCTTGAGCGGGGTAGCGGCGTACCAAGAGACCCAGTACTTC,CASSLSGVAAYQETQYF
TRBV19,TRBJ1-1,TRBD1,NA,13,TGTGCCAGTAGTATTGACAGGGGCGCTGAAGCTTTCTTT,CASSIDRGAEAFF
TRBV29-1,TRBJ2-6,NA,NA,16,TGCAGCGCTTGGTACGTAGGGACACTTGGGGCCAACGTCCTGACTTTC,CSAWYVGTLGANVLTF
TRBV6-1,TRBJ1-2,NA,NA,14,TGTGCCAGCAGTGACAAGCCTATTAACTATGGCTACACCTTC,CASSDKPINYGYTF
TRBV7-2,TRBJ1-3,TRBD1,NA,16,TGTGCCAGCAGCCCCAGACAGGGATTTAATGGAAACACCATATATTTT,CASSPRQGFNGNTIYF
TRBV30,TRBJ1-3,TRBD1,NA,12,TGTGCCTGGCGGACAGGGGAAAACACCATATATTTT,CAWRTGENTIYF
TRBV2,TRBJ1-2,NA,NA,12,TGTGCCAGCAGTGCTAACAGCTATGGCTACACCTTC,CASSANSYGYTF
TRBV7-2,TRBJ2-5,TRBD2,NA,18,TGTGCCAGCAGCGCCCGACTAGCGGGAGGGCCTTCGAAAGAGACCCAGTACTTC,CASSARLAGGPSKETQYF
TRBV7-6,TRBJ2-7,TRBD1,NA,15,TGTGCCAGCAGCTTAGCGCCGGACAGGGTCTACGAGCAGTACTTC,CASSLAPDRVYEQYF
TRBV5-5,TRBJ2-3,TRBD1,once,13,TGTGCCAGCGAGGGACAGGGAACAGATACGCAGTATTTT,CASEGQGTDTQYF
TRBV27,TRBJ1-5,NA,NA,16,TGTGCCAGCAGTTCCCTAGGGGGTATGGGCAATCAGCCCCAGCATTTT,CASSSLGGMGNQPQHF
TRBV7-6,TRBJ1-2,TRBD1,NA,15,TGTGCCAGCAGCTTAAATACAGGGGCGGACTATGGCTACACCTTC,CASSLNTGADYGYTF
TRBV28,TRBJ1-4,NA,NA,15,TGTGCCAGCATTAACCGGGAAATAAATACTGAAAAACTGTTTTTT,CASINREINTEKLFF
TRBV7-7,TRBJ2-5,TRBD2,NA,15,TGTGCCAGCAGACCACGGGGAGGGAAGGGGGAGACCCAGTACTTC,CASRPRGGKGETQYF
TRBV7-2,TRBJ2-7,TRBD1,once,12,TGTGCCAGCAGCACGGACAGGGGGGTGCAGTACTTC,CASSTDRGVQYF
TRBV29-1,TRBJ2-7,NA,NA,13,TGCAGTTACGAGGGGCAGGGAGGTGAGGAGCAGTACTTC,CSYEGQGGEEQYF
TRBV19,TRBJ2-1,NA,NA,11,TGTGCCAGTACCCAGGGGTATGAGCAGTTCTTC,CASTQGYEQFF
TRBV9,TRBJ2-5,TRBD2,NA,16,TGTGCCAGCAGTCCAATTTGGTCGGGAGGGCAAGAGACCCAGTACTTC,CASSPIWSGGQETQYF
TRBV5-4,TRBJ1-1,TRBD1,NA,16,TGTGCCAGCAGCTTGGCGGCGACAGGGTTGAACACTGAAGCTTTCTTT,CASSLAATGLNTEAFF
TRBV5-1,TRBJ2-3,NA,NA,15,TGCGCCAGCAGCTTGGCCCTCCAGAGCACAGATACGCAGTATTTT,CASSLALQSTDTQYF
TRBV2,TRBJ1-5,TRBD1,NA,15,TGTGCCAGCAGTGAAAGGGGGCAGCACCAACAGCCCCAGCATTTT,CASSERGQHQQPQHF
TRBV10-2,TRBJ2-7,NA,once,15,TGCGCCAGCGAAATCACAGTGGGAGGTATCTACGAGCAGTACTTC,CASEITVGGIYEQYF
TRBV11-2,TRBJ2-7,NA,NA,17,TGTGCCAGCAGCTTAATCCCTCGGGGGAAACACTCCTACGAGCAGTACTTC,CASSLIPRGKHSYEQYF
TRBV6-5,TRBJ1-1,NA,NA,16,TGTGCCAGCAGTTCAGGTGTTTTGTTGCTGAACACTGAAGCTTTCTTT,CASSSGVLLLNTEAFF
TRBV5-1,TRBJ1-5,TRBD1,NA,14,TGCGCCAGCAGCTTGTCACAGGGGGGTCAGCCCCAGCATTTT,CASSLSQGGQPQHF
TRBV10-3,TRBJ1-6,NA,NA,14,TGTGCCATCAGTGACGGAGCGTTGAATTCACCCCTCCACTTT,CAISDGALNSPLHF
TRBV5-1,TRBJ2-3,NA,NA,13,TGCGCCAGCAGCTTGGCAGGGGCAGATACGCAGTATTTT,CASSLAGADTQYF
TRBV9,TRBJ1-4,TRBD1,NA,13,TGTGCCAGCAGCCCTTGGACAGGTGAAAAACTGTTTTTT,CASSPWTGEKLFF
TRBV20-1,TRBJ1-1,NA,NA,11,TGCAGTGGTCAGGGGAACACTGAAGCTTTCTTT,CSGQGNTEAFF
TRBV27,TRBJ2-4,TRBD1,NA,22,TGTGCCAGCAGTTTGTCTCCTCCCGGGACAGGGGTAGGAATCCTAGCCAAAAACATTCAGTACTTC,CASSLSPPGTGVGILAKNIQYF
TRBV7-8,TRBJ2-7,TRBD1,NA,15,TGTGCCAGCAGCCCGTGGACAGGGACCTCCTACGAGCAGTACTTC,CASSPWTGTSYEQYF
TRBV7-9,TRBJ1-2,TRBD1,NA,15,TGTGCCAGCAGCTCATTGGGACAGGGGAACTATGGCTACACCTTC,CASSSLGQGNYGYTF
TRBV23-1,TRBJ2-3,NA,NA,13,TGCGCCAGCAGTCCAGGGAGCACAGATACGCAGTATTTT,CASSPGSTDTQYF
TRBV24-1,TRBJ2-1,NA,NA,12,TGTGCCACCAGTGATAACTATGGTGAGCAGTTCTTC,CATSDNYGEQFF
TRBV12-3/TRBV12-4,TRBJ2-5,NA,NA,13,TGTGCCAGCAGTCTGGACAGTCAAGAGACCCAGTACTTC,CASSLDSQETQYF
TRBV24-1,TRBJ2-1,TRBD1,NA,18,TGTGCCACCAGTGACTCCCGGACAGGCCCTCATCCTTACAATGAGCAGTTCTTC,CATSDSRTGPHPYNEQFF
TRBV7-6,TRBJ2-1,TRBD1,NA,17,TGTGCCAGCAGCACCGACACCGACAGGGGCTCCTACAATGAGCAGTTCTTC,CASSTDTDRGSYNEQFF
TRBV25-1,TRBJ2-3,NA,once,14,TGTGCCAGCAGCCCGCTTAGCAGCACAGATACGCAGTATTTT,CASSPLSSTDTQYF
TRBV24-1,TRBJ2-1,NA,NA,14,TGTGCCACCAGTGAAGGAGGGCTTTACAATGAGCAGTTCTTC,CATSEGGLYNEQFF
TRBV12-3/TRBV12-4,TRBJ1-2,NA,NA,11,TGTGCCAGCAGCCCTTCGTTCGTCTACACCTTC,CASSPSFVYTF
TRBV19,TRBJ1-1,TRBD1,NA,16,TGTGCCAGTAGTAGGGCCGGGGACAGTGGGGGCACTGAAGCTTTCTTT,CASSRAGDSGGTEAFF
TRBV10-2,TRBJ2-7,NA,NA,14,TGCGCCAGCAGGCTCCGGGGATCCGTCTACGAGCAGTACTTC,CASRLRGSVYEQYF
TRBV24-1,TRBJ1-4,NA,NA,12,TGTGCCACCTCAAGAAGAGGTGAAAAACTGTTTTTT,CATSRRGEKLFF
TRBV6-1,TRBJ1-2,TRBD1,few,16,TGTGCCAGCAGTGCACCTGGGACAGGGCGGGGCTATGGCTACACCTTC,CASSAPGTGRGYGYTF
TRBV27,TRBJ1-6,NA,NA,19,TGTGCCAGCAGTTTATTTACGGGACTGCCGAGCTCCTATAATTCACCCCTCCACTTT,CASSLFTGLPSSYNSPLHF
TRBV6-5,TRBJ2-7,NA,NA,14,TGTGCCAGCAGTTCCCGAGTCAACCCTTACGAGCAGTACTTC,CASSSRVNPYEQYF
TRBV5-4,TRBJ2-1,TRBD2,NA,17,TGTGCCAGCAGCTTGACCCTAGCGGGCGGACTATACAATGAGCAGTTCTTC,CASSLTLAGGLYNEQFF
TRBV5-7,TRBJ1-6,NA,once,14,TGTGCCAGCAGCGTTAGGGGTTCTAATTCACCCCTCCACTTT,CASSVRGSNSPLHF
TRBV6-2/TRBV6-3,TRBJ1-1,NA,NA,14,TGTGCCAGCAGTTATCTACAGGGTAACACTGAAGCTTTCTTT,CASSYLQGNTEAFF
TRBV25-1,TRBJ1-2,NA,NA,12,TGTGCCAGCAGTTCAGGGGTCTATGGCTACACCTTC,CASSSGVYGYTF
TRBV2,TRBJ2-4,NA,few,15,TGTGCCAGCAGTGAAGAAGTTCTGGGCAGGGGCATTCAGTACTTC,CASSEEVLGRGIQYF
TRBV24-1,TRBJ1-1,NA,NA,13,TGTGCCACCAGGAAGGGGCCGAACACTGAAGCTTTCTTT,CATRKGPNTEAFF
TRBV5-6,TRBJ2-7,TRBD1,NA,19,TGTGCCAGCAGCTCCCGCGGGACAGGGGCGACCTATACTACCTACGAGCAGTACTTC,CASSSRGTGATYTTYEQYF
TRBV27,TRBJ1-5,TRBD1,NA,16,TGTGCCAGCCTAGCTCAAGGGGGCAGGAGCAATCAGCCCCAGCATTTT,CASLAQGGRSNQPQHF
TRBV2,TRBJ2-1,NA,NA,14,TGTGCCACCGCCGACAGTTCCCTCTACAATGAGCAGTTCTTC,CATADSSLYNEQFF